These 10 T cell receptor beta chains share one sample of origin, sequenced in a study of cytomegalovirus exposure and HLA in healthy donors. PCR involved 60 Vbeta and 13 Jbeta primers. Clones were read by immunoSEQ multiplex PCR, and TCRdb kept only the in-frame ones, dropping some. The sample yields approximately 180,000 clones, 77% seen once. The sequencing sample was made of PBMCs. Receptors were obtained from a woman aged 55-70 years in good health and CMV-seropositive.

J is TRBJ2-2 and V is TRBV27; TRBD2 aligns across 8 bases. This CDR3 region has 17 residues. Germline V gene data show CDR1 as MNHEY and CDR2 as SMNVEV (reference sequence). With 5 bases clipped from V and 5 bases from J, the junction kept 13 bases outside the gene matches. This chain's CDR3 is CASSTPSGGLPTGELFF. In nucleotides, the CDR3 is TGTGCCAGCAGTACCCCCTCGGGGGGGCTTCCAACCGGGGAGCTGTTTTTT.

The chain is built from TRBV27 and TRBJ1-1; no clear D. This CDR3 spans 15 amino acids. Trimming took 9 bases from V and 2 from J, leaving 19 bases between them. Germline assignment: CDR1 MNHEY and CDR2 SMNVEV (reference sequence). For the CDR3, the DNA is TGTGCCAGTCCACTACTAACCGAGGGTAACACTGAAGCTTTCTTT. Protein product: CASPLLTEGNTEAFF.

The rearrangement uses TRBV7-9 and TRBJ1-4; TRBD1 agrees at 8 bases. This CDR3 has 13 residues. The junction had 5 bases not matched to a gene; V was cut back by 9 bases and J by 5 bases. From germline, CDR1 is SEHNR and CDR2 FQNEAQ (reference sequence). The CDR3 nucleotides are TGTGCCAGGAGGGACAGGAAAAATGAAAAACTGTTTTTT. Translated: CARRDRKNEKLFF.

The CDR3 sequence is CASSRLAGANEQFF. The CDR3 nucleotides read TGTGCCAGCAGCCGACTAGCGGGAGCGAATGAGCAGTTCTTC. The chain recombines TRBV14 with TRBJ2-1, with 12 bases fitting TRBD2. The CDR3 is 14 residues long. CDR1 SGHDN and CDR2 FVKESK come from the germline V gene. The V and J ends lost 4 bases and 7 bases, in that order; junction bases with no gene match: 2.

The gene calls are TRBV5-1 and TRBJ2-3, with unresolved D. The CDR3 is made up of 14 amino acids. The germline V gene has CDR1 SGHRS and CDR2 YFSETQ. V lost 2 bases and J 2 bases, leaving 9 bases between the germline ends. In nucleotides, the CDR3 is TGCGCCAGCAGCTTCGGTCAAAACACAGATACGCAGTATTTT. Translated, it gives CASSFGQNTDTQYF.

The count of this clone is one. The chain uses TRBV19 and TRBJ2-2, with D tentatively TRBD2 (6 bases). Germline-derived CDR1 and CDR2 are LNHDA and SQIVND (reference sequence). The CDR3 extends over 14 amino acids. V was shortened by 7 bases and J by 4 bases, with 13 bases between the two germline ends. Here the CDR3 DNA reads TGTGCCAGTACCCGGGACTCATTCACCGGGGAGCTGTTTTTT. This encodes CASTRDSFTGELFF. The complete variable domain, with remaining parts taken from reference TRBV19 and TRBJ2-2, reads DGGITQSPKYLFRKEGQNVTLSCEQNLNHDAMYWYRQDPGQGLRLIYYSQIVNDFQKGDIAEGYSVSREKKESFPLTVTSAQKNPTAFYLCASTRDSFTGELFFGEGSRLTVL.

This clone was picked up one time. This rearrangement joins TRBV5-1 to TRBJ2-2; TRBD1 aligns across 7 bases. This CDR3 is 15 amino acids long. CDR1 is SGHRS, CDR2 YFSETQ, per germline. Trimming took 0 bases from V and 3 from J; bases not matched to a gene: 2. This CDR3 reads CASSLVGQYTGELFF. The CDR3, as DNA: TGCGCCAGCAGCTTGGTGGGACAGTACACCGGGGAGCTGTTTTTT.

V and J are TRBV6-1 and TRBJ2-4; a weak D match, TRBD1 (6 bases). This CDR3 is built from 13 residues. CDR1 is MNHNS and CDR2 is SASEGT in the germline V gene. Trimming took 3 bases from V and 11 from J, leaving 14 bases between them. The CDR3 DNA sequence: TGTGCCAGCAGTGATTCATACAGGGACCTTCAGTACTTC. The encoded protein is CASSDSYRDLQYF.

J is TRBJ1-5 and V is TRBV19, with 8 bases aligning to TRBD1. Looked up from germline, CDR1 is LNHDA and CDR2 is SQIVND (reference sequence). This CDR3 contains 15 residues. The J segment lost 4 bases and the V segment lost 7 bases, leaving 9 bases of the junction unmatched. CDR3 region: CASKSITGGNQPQHF. The CDR3 coding sequence is TGTGCCAGTAAAAGTATAACAGGGGGGAATCAGCCCCAGCATTTT.

J is TRBJ2-3 and V is TRBV19; 7 bases line up with TRBD2. Germline V lookup: CDR1 LNHDA, CDR2 SQIVND (reference sequence). The CDR3 spans 15 residues. Unmatched junction bases numbered 9, after V lost 5 bases and J lost 4 bases. CDR3 region: CASSPRLAGPDTQYF. The CDR3, as DNA: TGTGCCAGTAGTCCGCGACTAGCTGGGCCAGATACGCAGTATTTT. The variable domain in full, with the rest retrieved from reference TRBV19 and TRBJ2-3, is DGGITQSPKYLFRKEGQNVTLSCEQNLNHDAMYWYRQDPGQGLRLIYYSQIVNDFQKGDIAEGYSVSREKKESFPLTVTSAQKNPTAFYLCASSPRLAGPDTQYFGPGTRLTVL.